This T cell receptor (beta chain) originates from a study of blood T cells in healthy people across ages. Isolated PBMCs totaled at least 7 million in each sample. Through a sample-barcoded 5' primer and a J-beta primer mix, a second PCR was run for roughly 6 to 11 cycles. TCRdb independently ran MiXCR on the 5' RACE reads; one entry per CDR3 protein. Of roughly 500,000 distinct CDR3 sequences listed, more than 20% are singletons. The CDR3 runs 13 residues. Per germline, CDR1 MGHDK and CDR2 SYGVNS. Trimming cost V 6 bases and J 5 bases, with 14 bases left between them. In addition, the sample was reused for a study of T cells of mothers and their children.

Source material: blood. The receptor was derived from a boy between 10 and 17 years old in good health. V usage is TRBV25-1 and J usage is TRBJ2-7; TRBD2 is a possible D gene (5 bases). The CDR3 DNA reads TGTGCCAGCAGGCCGGGGATCGGGCACGAGCAGTACTTC. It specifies CASRPGIGHEQYF.